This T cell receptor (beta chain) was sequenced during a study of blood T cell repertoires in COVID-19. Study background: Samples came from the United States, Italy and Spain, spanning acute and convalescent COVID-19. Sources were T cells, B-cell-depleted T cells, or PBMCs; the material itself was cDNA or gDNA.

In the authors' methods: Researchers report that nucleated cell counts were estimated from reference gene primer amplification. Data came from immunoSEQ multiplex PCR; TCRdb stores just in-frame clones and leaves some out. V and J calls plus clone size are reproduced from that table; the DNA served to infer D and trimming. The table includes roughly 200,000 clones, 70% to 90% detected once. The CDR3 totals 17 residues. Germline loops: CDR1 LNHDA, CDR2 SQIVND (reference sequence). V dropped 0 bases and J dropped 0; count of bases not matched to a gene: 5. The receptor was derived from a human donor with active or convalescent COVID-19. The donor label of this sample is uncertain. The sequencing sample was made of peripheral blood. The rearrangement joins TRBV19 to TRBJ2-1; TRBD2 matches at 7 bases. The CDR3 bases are TGTGCCAGTAGTATAGAATTGGGCGGGAGCTCCTACAATGAGCAGTTCTTC. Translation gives CASSIELGGSSYNEQFF.